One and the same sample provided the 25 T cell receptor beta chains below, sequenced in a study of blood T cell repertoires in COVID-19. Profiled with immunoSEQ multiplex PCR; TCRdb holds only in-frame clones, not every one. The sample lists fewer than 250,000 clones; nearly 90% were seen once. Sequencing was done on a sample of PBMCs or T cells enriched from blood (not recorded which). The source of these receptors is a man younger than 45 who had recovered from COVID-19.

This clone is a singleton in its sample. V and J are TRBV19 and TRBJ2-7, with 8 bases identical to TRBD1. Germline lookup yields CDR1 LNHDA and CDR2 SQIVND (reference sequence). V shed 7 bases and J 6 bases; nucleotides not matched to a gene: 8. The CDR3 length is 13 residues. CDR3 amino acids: CASTTDRASEQYF. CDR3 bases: TGTGCCAGTACTACGGACAGGGCTAGCGAGCAGTACTTC.

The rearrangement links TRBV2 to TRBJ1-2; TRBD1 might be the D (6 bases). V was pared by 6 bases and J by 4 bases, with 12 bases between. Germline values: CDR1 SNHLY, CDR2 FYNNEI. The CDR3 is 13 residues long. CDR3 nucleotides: TGTGCCAGCAGATGGACAGATCTCTATGGCTACACCTTC. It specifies CASRWTDLYGYTF. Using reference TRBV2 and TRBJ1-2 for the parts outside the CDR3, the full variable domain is EPEVTQTPSHQVTQMGQEVILRCVPISNHLYFYWYRQILGQKVEFLVSFYNNEISEKSEIFDDQFSVERPDGSNFTLKIRSTKLEDSAMYFCASRWTDLYGYTFGSGTRLTVV.

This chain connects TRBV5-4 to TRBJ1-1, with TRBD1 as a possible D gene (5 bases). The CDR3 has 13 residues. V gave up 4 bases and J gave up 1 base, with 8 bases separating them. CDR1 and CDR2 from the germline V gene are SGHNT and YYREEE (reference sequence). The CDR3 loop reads CASSVDRNTEAFF. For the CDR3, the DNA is TGTGCCAGCAGCGTTGACAGGAACACTGAAGCTTTCTTT.

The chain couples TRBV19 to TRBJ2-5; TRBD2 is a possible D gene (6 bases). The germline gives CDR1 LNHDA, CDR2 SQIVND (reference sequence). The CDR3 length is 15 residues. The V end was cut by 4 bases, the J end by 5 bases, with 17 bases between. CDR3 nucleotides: TGTGCCAGTAGTAAGGCCGCGGCGGGAAGGGAGACCCAGTACTTC. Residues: CASSKAAAGRETQYF.

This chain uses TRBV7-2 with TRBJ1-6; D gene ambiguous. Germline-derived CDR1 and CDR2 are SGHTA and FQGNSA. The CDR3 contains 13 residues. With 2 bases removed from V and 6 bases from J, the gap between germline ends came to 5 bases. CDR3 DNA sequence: TGTGCCAGCAGCTTATCATCTAATTCACCCCTCCACTTT. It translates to CASSLSSNSPLHF.

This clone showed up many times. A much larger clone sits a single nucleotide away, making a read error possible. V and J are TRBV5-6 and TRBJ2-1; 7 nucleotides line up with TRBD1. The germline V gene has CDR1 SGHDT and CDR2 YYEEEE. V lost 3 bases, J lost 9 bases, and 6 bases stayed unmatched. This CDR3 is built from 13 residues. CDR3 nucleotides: TGTGCCAGCAGCTGGGGGACAGTCATTGAGCAGTTCTTC. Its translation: CASSWGTVIEQFF.

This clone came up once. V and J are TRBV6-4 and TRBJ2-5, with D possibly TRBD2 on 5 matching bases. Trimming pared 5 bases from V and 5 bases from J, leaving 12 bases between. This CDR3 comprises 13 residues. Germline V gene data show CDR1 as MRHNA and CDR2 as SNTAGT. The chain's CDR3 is CASSPTSLETQYF. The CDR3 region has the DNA TGTGCCAGCAGTCCCACTAGTCTCGAGACCCAGTACTTC.

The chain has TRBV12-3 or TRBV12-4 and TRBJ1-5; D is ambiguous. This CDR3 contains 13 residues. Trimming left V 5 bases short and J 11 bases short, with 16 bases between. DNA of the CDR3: TGTGCCAGCAGTCCTCTAGTTGAGGGAGCCCAGCATTTT. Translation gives CASSPLVEGAQHF.

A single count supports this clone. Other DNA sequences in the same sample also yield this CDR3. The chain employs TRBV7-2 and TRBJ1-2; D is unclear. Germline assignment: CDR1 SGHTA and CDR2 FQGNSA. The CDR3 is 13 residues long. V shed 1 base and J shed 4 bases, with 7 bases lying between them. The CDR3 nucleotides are TGTGCCAGCAGCTTAGGACAAGTCTATGGCTACACCTTC. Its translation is CASSLGQVYGYTF.

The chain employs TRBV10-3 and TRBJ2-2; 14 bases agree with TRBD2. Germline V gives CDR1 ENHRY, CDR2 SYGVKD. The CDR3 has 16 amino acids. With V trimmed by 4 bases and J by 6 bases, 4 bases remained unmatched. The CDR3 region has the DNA TGTGCCATCAGTGGGATGGGACTAGCGGGAGCCGGGGAGCTGTTTTTT. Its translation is CAISGMGLAGAGELFF.

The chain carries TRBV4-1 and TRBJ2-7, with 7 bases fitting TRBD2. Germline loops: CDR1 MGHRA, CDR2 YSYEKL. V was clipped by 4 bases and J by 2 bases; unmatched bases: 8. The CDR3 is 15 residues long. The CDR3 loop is CASSPRTGRTYEQYF. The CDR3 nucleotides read TGCGCCAGCAGCCCCCGTACCGGGAGGACCTACGAGCAGTACTTC.

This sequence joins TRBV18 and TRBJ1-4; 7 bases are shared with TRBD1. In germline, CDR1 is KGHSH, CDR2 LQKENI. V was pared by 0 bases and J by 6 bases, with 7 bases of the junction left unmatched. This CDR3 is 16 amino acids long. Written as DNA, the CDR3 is TGTGCCAGCTCACCACCGATCAGGGACAGTCATGAAAAACTGTTTTTT. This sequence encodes CASSPPIRDSHEKLFF. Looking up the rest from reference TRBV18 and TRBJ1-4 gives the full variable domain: NAGVMQNPRHLVRRRGQEARLRCSPMKGHSHVYWYRQLPEEGLKFMVYLQKENIIDESGMPKERFSAEFPKEGPSILRIQQVVRGDSAAYFCASSPPIRDSHEKLFFGSGTQLSVL.

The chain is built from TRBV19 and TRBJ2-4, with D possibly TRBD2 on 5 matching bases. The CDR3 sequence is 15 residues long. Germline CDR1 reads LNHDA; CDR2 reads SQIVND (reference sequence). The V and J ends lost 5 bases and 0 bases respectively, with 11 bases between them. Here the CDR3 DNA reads TGTGCCAGTAGTTTCGGACTGACAGCCAAAAACATTCAGTACTTC. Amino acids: CASSFGLTAKNIQYF.

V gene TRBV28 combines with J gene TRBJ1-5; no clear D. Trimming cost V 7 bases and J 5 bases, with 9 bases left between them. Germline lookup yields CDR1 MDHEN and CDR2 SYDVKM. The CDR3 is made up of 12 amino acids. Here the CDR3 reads CASMPGDQPQHF. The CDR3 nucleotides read TGTGCCAGCATGCCCGGGGATCAGCCCCAGCATTTT.

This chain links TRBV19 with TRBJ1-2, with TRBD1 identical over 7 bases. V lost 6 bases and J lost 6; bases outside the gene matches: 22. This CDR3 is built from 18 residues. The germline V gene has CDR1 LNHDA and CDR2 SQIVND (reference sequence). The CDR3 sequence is CASRADVRGTPYYHGYTF. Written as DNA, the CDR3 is TGTGCCAGTAGGGCGGACGTCAGGGGGACCCCCTACTATCATGGCTACACCTTC.

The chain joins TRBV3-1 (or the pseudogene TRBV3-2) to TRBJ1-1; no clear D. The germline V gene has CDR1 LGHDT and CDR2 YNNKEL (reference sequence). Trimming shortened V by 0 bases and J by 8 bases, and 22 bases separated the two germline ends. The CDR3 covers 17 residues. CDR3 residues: CASSQEGRRGAHGEAFF. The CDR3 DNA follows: TGTGCCAGCAGCCAAGAAGGTAGGAGAGGTGCTCATGGGGAAGCTTTCTTT.

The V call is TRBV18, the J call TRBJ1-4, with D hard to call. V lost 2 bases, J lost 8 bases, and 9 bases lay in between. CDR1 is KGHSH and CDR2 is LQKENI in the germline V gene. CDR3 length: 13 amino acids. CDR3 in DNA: TGTGCCAGCTCACCAAGCGGGGTAGAAAAACTGTTTTTT. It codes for CASSPSGVEKLFF.

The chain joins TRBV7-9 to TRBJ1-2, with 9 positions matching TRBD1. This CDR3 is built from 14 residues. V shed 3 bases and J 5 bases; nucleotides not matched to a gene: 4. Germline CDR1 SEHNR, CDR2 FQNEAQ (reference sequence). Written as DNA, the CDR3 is TGTGCCAGCAGCTTGGACAGGGGAATTTATGGCTACACCTTC. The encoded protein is CASSLDRGIYGYTF.

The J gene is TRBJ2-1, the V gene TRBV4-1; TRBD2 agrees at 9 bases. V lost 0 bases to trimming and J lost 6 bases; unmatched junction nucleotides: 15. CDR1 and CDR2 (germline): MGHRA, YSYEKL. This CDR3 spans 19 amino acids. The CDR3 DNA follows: TGCGCCAGCAGCCAAGAAGAAGGCGGGAGGGCCGGCAAGGGCAATGAGCAGTTCTTC. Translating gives CASSQEEGGRAGKGNEQFF.

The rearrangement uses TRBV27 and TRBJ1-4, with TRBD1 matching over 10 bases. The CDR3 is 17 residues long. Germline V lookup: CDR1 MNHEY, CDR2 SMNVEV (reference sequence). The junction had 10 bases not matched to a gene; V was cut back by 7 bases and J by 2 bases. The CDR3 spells CASKYNDRGRTNEKLFF. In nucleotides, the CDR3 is TGTGCCAGCAAATACAATGACAGGGGGCGGACTAATGAAAAACTGTTTTTT.

The CDR3 loop reads CASVTVSYEQYF. CDR3 bases: TGTGCCAGCGTGACAGTCTCCTACGAGCAGTACTTC. V gene TRBV6-5 combines with J gene TRBJ2-7; a weak D match, TRBD1 (5 bases). The germline V gene has CDR1 MNHEY and CDR2 SVGAGI. V lost 8 bases and J lost 0, with 8 bases in between. The CDR3 extends over 12 amino acids.

The CDR3 bases are TGCGCCAGCAGCTTGGTGGAGACCAACACCGGGGAGCTGTTTTTT. It is translated as CASSLVETNTGELFF. The chain combines TRBV5-1 with TRBJ2-2, with no clear D. The V gene's germline CDR1 is SGHRS and CDR2 YFSETQ. The CDR3 covers 15 residues. V was trimmed by 0 bases and J by 2 bases, leaving 8 bases between them.

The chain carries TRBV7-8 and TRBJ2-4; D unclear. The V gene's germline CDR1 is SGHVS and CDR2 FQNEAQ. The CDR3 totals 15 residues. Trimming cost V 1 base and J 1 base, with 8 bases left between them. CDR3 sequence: CASSLGVFAKNIQYF. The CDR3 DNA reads TGTGCCAGCAGCTTAGGAGTGTTTGCCAAAAACATTCAGTACTTC.

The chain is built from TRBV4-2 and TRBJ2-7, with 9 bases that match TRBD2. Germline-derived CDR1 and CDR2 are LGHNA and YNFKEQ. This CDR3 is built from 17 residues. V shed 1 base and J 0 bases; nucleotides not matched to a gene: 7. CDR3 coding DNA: TGTGCCAGCAGCCAAGGAGCGGGGGGCCCGAGCTCCTACGAGCAGTACTTC. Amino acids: CASSQGAGGPSSYEQYF.

CDR3 in amino acids: CASSQEIAGPQETQYF. The CDR3, as DNA: TGCGCCAGCAGCCAAGAAATAGCGGGGCCTCAAGAGACCCAGTACTTC. The chain links TRBV4-1 to TRBJ2-5; TRBD2 matches at 8 bases. V trimming: 0 bases; J trimming: 2 bases; junction bases outside the gene matches: 5. The CDR3 runs to 16 residues. Germline V gene data show CDR1 as MGHRA and CDR2 as YSYEKL.